In this sample, the clone carrying this TCR beta chain turned up many times. This sample was taken from a study of T-cell reconstitution after alpha-beta-depleted transplantation in children. Molecular barcoding with unique molecular identifiers was used for the TCRbeta library. TCRdb fed the PCR reads into MiXCR, producing one record per CDR3 protein. In the table there are almost 250,000 distinct CDR3 sequences, roughly 23% of which are singletons. V shed 5 bases and J shed 2 bases, with 10 bases lying between them. The germline gives CDR1 DFQATT, CDR2 SNEGSKA (reference sequence). The CDR3 is 14 amino acids.

The V call is TRBV20-1, the J call TRBJ2-6; a weak D match, TRBD2 (6 bases). This receptor was taken from a girl under 10 years old with Fanconi anemia, due to receive a stem cell transplant. The source material was PBMCs, sampled before TCRalphabeta/CD19-depleted stem cell transplant. DNA of the CDR3: TGCAGTGCTTGGAGGGACCCTGGGGCCAACGTCCTGACTTTC. It yields the protein CSAWRDPGANVLTF.